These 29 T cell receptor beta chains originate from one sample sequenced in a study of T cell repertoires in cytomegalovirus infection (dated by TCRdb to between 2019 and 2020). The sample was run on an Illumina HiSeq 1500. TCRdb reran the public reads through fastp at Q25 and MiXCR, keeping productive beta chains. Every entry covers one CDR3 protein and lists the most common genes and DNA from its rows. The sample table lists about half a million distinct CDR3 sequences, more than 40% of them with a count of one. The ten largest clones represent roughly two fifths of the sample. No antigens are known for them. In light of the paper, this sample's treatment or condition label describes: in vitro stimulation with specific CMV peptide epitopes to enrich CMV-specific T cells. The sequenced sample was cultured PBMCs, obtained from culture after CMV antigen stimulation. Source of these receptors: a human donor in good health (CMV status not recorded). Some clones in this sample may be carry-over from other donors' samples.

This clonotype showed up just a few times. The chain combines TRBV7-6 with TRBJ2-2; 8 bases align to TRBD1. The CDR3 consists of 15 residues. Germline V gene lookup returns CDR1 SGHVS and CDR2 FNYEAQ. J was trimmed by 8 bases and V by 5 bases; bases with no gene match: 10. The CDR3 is CASSLGQGATGELFF. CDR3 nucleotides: TGTGCCAGCAGCCTTGGACAGGGAGCGACGGGGGAGCTGTTTTTT. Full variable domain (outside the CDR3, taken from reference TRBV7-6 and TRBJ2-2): GAGVSQSPRYKVTKRGQDVALRCDPISGHVSLYWYRQALGQGPEFLTYFNYEAQQDKSGLPNDRFSAERPEGSISTLTIQRTEQRDSAMYRCASSLGQGATGELFFGEGSRLTVL.

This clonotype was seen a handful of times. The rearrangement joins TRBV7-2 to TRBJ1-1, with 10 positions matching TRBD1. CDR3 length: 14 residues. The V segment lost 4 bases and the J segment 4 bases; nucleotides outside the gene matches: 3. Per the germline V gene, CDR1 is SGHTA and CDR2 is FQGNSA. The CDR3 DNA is TGTGCCAGCAGCTCAAGGACAGGGGGCACTGAAGCTTTCTTT. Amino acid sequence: CASSSRTGGTEAFF.

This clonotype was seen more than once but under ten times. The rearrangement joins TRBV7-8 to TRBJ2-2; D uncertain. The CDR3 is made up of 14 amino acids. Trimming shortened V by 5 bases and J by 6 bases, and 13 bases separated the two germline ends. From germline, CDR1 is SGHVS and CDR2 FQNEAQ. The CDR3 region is CASSLLEPPGELFF. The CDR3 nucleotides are TGTGCCAGCAGCCTTTTAGAGCCGCCCGGGGAGCTGTTTTTT.

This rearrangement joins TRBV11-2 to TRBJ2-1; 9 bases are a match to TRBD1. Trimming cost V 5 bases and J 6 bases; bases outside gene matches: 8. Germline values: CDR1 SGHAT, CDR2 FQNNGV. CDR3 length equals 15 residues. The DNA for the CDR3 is TGTGCCAGCAGCCAGTCGGGACAGGGTTTCAATGAGCAGTTCTTC. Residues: CASSQSGQGFNEQFF.

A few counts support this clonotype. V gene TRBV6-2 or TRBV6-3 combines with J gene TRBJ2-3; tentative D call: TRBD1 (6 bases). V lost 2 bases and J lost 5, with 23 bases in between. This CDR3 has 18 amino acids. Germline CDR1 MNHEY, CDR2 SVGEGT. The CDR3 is CASSYPLNRDVRRDTQYF. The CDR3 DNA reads TGTGCCAGCAGTTACCCGTTGAACAGGGATGTTCGACGAGATACGCAGTATTTT.

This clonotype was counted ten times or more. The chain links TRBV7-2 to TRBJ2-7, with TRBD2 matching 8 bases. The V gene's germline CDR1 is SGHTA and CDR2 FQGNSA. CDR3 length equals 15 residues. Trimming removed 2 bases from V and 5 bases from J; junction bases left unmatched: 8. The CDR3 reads CASSLPGLARNEQYF. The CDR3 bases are TGTGCCAGCAGCTTACCTGGACTAGCAAGGAACGAGCAGTACTTC.

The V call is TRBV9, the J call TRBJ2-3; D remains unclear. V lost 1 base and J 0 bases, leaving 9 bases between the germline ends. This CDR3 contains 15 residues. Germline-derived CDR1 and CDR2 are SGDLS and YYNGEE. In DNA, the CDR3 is TGTGCCAGCAGCGTATCCCACAGAAGCACAGATACGCAGTATTTT. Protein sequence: CASSVSHRSTDTQYF.

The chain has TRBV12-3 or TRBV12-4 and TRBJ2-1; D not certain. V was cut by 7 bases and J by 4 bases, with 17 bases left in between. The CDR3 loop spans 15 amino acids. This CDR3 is CASIAAWAGYNEQFF. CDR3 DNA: TGTGCCAGCATTGCCGCGTGGGCTGGATACAATGAGCAGTTCTTC.

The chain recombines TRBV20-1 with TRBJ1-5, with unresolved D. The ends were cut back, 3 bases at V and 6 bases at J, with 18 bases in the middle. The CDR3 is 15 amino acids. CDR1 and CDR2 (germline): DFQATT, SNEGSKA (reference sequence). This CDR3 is CSASSPGQAGQPQHF. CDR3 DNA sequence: TGCAGTGCTAGTTCGCCCGGGCAAGCGGGTCAGCCCCAGCATTTT.

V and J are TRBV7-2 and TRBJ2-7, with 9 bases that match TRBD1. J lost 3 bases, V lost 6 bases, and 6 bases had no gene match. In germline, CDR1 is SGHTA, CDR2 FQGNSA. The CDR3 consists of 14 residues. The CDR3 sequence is CASRGTGSFYEQYF. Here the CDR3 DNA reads TGTGCCAGCAGAGGGACAGGGAGTTTCTACGAGCAGTACTTC.

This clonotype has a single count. CDR3 in amino acids: CALRRLAGVDEQFF. The CDR3 DNA reads TGTGCCCTAAGGAGGCTAGCGGGAGTCGATGAGCAGTTCTTC. The chain combines TRBV7-6 with TRBJ2-1; 10 positions match TRBD2. The CDR3 is made up of 14 amino acids. Germline V gives CDR1 SGHVS, CDR2 FNYEAQ. J lost 8 bases, V lost 11 bases, and 12 bases had no gene match.

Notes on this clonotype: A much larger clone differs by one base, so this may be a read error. The CDR3 DNA reads TGTGCCAGCAGCCCGAGTGCAACTAATGGAAAACTGTTTTTT. Its translation: CASSPSATNGKLFF. V and J are TRBV7-9 and TRBJ1-4, with no clear D. There are 14 residues in the CDR3. The germline CDR1 and CDR2 sequences are SEHNR and FQNEAQ (reference sequence). Based on the CDR3 plus reference TRBV7-9 and TRBJ1-4, the full variable domain is DTGVSQNPRHKITKRGQNVTFRCDPISEHNRLYWYRQTLGQGPEFLTYFQNEAQLEKSRLLSDRFSAERPKGSFSTLEIQRTEQGDSAMYLCASSPSATNGKLFFGSGTQLSVL.

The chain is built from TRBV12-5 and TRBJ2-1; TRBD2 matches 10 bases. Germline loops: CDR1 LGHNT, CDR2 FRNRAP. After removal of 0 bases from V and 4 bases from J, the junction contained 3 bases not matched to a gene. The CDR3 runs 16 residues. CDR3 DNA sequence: TGTGCTAGTGGTTTGGTAAAGACTAGCGGGTACAATGAGCAGTTCTTC. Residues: CASGLVKTSGYNEQFF.

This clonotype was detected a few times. The CDR3 loop is CASSLTPWGETQYF. As DNA, the CDR3 is TGTGCCAGCAGCTTAACCCCCTGGGGGGAGACCCAGTACTTC. The V gene is TRBV7-8, the J gene TRBJ2-5, with D perhaps matching TRBD1 or TRBD2 (5 bases each). CDR1 is SGHVS and CDR2 is FQNEAQ in the germline V gene. CDR3 size: 14 residues. Trimming stripped 2 bases from V and 5 bases from J, with 12 bases between.

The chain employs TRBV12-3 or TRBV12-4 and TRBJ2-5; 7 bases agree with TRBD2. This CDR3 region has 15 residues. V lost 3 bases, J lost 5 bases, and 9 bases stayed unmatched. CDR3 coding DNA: TGTGCCAGCAGTTTGGGACCCTGGGGGGGGGAGACCCAGTACTTC. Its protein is CASSLGPWGGETQYF.

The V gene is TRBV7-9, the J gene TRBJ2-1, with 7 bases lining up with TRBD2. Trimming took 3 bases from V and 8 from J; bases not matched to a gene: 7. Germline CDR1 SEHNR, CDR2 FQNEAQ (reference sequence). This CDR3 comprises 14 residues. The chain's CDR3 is CASSFELAIYEQFF. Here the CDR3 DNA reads TGTGCCAGCAGCTTCGAACTAGCGATCTATGAGCAGTTCTTC.

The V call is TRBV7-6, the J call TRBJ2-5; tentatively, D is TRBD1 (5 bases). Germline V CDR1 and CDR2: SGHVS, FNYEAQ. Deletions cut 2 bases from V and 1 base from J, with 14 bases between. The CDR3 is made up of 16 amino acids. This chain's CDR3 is CASSLLKGRIQETQYF. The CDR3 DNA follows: TGTGCCAGCAGCTTACTAAAGGGGCGGATCCAAGAGACCCAGTACTTC.

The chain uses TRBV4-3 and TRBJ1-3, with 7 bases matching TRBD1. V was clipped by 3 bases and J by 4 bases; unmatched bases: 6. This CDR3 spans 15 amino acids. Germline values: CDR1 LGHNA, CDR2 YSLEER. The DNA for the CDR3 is TGCGCCAGCAGCCAGGCCCGGGACAGAGGAAACACCATATATTTT. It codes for CASSQARDRGNTIYF.

Written as DNA, the CDR3 is TGTGCCAGCAGCTTAAGCAGGGGGCTAACAGATACGCAGTATTTT. It specifies CASSLSRGLTDTQYF. V usage is TRBV7-9 and J usage is TRBJ2-3; 8 nucleotides match TRBD1. CDR1 and CDR2 (germline): SEHNR, FQNEAQ (reference sequence). This CDR3 is built from 15 residues. The ends lost 2 bases at V and 3 bases at J; junction bases unmatched: 4.

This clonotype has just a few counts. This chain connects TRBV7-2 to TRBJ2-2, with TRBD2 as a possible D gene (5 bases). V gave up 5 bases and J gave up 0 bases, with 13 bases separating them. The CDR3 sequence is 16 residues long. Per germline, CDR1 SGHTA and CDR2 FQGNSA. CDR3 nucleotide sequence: TGTGCCAGCAGCAGCGGAGGCTCCTCGAACACCGGGGAGCTGTTTTTT. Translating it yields CASSSGGSSNTGELFF.

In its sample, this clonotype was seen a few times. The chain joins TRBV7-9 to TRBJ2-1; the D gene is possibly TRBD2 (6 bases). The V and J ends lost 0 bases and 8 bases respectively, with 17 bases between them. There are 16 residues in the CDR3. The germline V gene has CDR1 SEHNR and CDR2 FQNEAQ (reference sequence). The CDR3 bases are TGTGCCAGCAGCTTAGCGTGGAGAGCCCCGGGGGATGAGCAGTTCTTC. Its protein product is CASSLAWRAPGDEQFF.

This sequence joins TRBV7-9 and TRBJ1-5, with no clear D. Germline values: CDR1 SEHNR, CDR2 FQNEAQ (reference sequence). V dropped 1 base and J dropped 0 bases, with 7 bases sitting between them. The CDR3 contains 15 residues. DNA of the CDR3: TGTGCCAGCAGCTTAGATCTGGGTAGCAATCAGCCCCAGCATTTT. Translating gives CASSLDLGSNQPQHF.

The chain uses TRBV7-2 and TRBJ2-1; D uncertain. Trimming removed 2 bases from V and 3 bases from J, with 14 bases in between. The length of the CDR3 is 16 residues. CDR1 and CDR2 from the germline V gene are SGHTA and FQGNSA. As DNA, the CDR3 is TGTGCCAGCAGCTTAAACCGCGACTTACACTACAATGAGCAGTTCTTC. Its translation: CASSLNRDLHYNEQFF. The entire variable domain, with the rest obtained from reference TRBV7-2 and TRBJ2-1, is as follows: GAGVSQSPSNKVTEKGKDVELRCDPISGHTALYWYRQSLGQGLEFLIYFQGNSAPDKSGLPSDRFSAERTGGSVSTLTIQRTQQEDSAVYLCASSLNRDLHYNEQFFGPGTRLTVL.

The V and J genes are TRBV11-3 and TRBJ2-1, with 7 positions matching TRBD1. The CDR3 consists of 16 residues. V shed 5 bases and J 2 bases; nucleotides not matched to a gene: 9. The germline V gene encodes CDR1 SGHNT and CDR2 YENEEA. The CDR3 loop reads CASSPRSGGTYNEQFF. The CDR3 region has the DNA TGTGCCAGCAGCCCACGGTCAGGGGGTACCTACAATGAGCAGTTCTTC.

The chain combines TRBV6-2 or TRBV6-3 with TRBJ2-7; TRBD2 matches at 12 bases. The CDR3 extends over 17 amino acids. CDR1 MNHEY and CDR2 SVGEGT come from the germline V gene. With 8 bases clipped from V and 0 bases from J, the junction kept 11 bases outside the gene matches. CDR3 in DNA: TGTGCCAGCGGCAAACGACTAGCGGGGGCGAGCTCCTACGAGCAGTACTTC. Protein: CASGKRLAGASSYEQYF.

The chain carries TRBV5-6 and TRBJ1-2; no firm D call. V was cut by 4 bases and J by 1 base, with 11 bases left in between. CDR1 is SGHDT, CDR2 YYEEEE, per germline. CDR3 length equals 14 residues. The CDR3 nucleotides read TGTGCCAGCAGCATAGTAGAGAATAACTATGGCTACACCTTC. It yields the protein CASSIVENNYGYTF.

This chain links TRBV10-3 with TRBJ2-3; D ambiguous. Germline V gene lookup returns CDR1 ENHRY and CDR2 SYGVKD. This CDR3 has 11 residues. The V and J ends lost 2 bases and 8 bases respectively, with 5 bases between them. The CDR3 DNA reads TGTGCCATCAGTGAGGCAGGTACGCAGTATTTT. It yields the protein CAISEAGTQYF.

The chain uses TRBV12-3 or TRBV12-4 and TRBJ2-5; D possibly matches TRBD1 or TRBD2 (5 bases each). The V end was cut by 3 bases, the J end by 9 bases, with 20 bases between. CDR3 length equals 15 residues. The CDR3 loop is CASSLVRGTLYSQYF. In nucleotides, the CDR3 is TGTGCCAGCAGTTTGGTGAGAGGGACCCTATATTCCCAGTACTTC.

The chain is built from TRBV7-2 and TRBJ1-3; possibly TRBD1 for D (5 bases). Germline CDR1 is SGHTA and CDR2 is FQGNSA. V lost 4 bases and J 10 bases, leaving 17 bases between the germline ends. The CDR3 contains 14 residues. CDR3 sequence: CASSYVLSGGTIYF. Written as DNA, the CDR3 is TGTGCCAGCAGCTACGTTTTGTCGGGGGGAACCATATATTTT.